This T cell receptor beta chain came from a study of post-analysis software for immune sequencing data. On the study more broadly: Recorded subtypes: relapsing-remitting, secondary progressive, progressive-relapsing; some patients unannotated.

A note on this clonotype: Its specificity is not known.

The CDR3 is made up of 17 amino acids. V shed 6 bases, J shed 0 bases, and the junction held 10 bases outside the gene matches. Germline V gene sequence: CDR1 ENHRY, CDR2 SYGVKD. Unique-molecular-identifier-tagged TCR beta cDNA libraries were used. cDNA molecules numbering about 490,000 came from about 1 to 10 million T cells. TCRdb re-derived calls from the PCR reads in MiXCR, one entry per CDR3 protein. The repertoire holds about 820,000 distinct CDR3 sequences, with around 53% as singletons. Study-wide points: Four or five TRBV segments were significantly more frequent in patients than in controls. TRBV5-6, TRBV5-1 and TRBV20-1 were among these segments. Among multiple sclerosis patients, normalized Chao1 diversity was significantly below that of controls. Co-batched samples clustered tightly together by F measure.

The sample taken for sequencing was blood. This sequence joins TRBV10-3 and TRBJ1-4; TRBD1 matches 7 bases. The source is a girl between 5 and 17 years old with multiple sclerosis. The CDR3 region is CAIRSSGTETTNEKLFF. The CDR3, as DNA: TGTGCCATCAGATCTTCCGGGACAGAGACAACTAATGAAAAACTGTTTTTT.